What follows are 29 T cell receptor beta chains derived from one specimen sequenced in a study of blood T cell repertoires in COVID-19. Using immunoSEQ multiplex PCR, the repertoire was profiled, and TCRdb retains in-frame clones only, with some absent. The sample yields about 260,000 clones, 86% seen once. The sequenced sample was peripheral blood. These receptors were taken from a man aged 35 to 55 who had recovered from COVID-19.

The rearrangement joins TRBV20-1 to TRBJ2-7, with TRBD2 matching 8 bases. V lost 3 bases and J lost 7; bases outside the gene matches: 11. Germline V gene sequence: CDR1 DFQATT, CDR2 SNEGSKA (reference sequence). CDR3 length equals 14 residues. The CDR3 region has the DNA TGCAGTGCTAGTGGGGATACACCGGGGGGGGAGCAGTACTTC. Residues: CSASGDTPGGEQYF.

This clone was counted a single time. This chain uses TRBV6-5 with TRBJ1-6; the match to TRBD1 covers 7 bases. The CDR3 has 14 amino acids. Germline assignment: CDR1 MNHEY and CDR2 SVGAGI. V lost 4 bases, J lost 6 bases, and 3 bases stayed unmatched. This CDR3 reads CASSSRGSNSPLHF. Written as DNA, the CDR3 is TGTGCCAGCAGTTCCAGGGGGAGTAATTCACCCCTCCACTTT.

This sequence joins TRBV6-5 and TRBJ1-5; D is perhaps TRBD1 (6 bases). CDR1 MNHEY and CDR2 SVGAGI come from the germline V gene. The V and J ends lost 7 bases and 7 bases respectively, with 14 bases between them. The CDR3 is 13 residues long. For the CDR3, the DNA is TGTGCCAGCACAAATATGGGGGCCCAGCCCCAGCATTTT. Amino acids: CASTNMGAQPQHF.

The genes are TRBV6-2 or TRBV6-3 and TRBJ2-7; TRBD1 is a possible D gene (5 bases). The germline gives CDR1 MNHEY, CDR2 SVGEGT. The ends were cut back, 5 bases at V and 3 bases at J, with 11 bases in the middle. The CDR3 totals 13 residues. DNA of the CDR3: TGTGCCAGCAGTCCAGGGCCGAGCTACGAGCAGTACTTC. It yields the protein CASSPGPSYEQYF.

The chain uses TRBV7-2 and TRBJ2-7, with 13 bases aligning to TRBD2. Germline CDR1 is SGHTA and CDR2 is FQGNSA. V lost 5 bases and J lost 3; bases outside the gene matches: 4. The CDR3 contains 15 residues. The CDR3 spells CASSRTSGGNYEQYF. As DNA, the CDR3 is TGTGCCAGCAGCCGGACTAGCGGGGGAAACTACGAGCAGTACTTC.

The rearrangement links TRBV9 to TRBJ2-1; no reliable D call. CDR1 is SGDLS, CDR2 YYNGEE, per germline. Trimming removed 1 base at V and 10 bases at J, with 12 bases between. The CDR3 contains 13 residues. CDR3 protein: CASSVMPTLEQFF. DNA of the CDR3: TGTGCCAGCAGCGTAATGCCCACGCTAGAGCAGTTCTTC.

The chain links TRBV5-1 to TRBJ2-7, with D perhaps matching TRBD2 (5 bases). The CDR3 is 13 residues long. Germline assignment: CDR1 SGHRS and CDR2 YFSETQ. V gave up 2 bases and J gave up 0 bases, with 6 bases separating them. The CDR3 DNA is TGCGCCAGCAGCTTCCGGGGCTCCTACGAGCAGTACTTC. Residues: CASSFRGSYEQYF.

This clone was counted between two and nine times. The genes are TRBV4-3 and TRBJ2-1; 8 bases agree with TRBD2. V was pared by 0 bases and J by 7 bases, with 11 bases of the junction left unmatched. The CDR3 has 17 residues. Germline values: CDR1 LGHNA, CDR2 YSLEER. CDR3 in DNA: TGCGCCAGCAGCCAAGAGCCTGCGGGAGGCCGTCAGAATGAGCAGTTCTTC. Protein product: CASSQEPAGGRQNEQFF.

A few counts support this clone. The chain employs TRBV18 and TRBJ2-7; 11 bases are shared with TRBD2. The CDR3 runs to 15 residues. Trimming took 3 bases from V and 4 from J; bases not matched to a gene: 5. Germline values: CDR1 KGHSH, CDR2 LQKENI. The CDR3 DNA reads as TGTGCCAGCTCACCCGGGACTAGCGGTATTTACGAGCAGTACTTC. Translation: CASSPGTSGIYEQYF.

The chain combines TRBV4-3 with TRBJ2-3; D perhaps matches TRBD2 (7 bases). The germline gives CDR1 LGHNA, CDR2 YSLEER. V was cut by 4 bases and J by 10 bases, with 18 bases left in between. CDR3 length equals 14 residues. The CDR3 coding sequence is TGCGCCAGCAGCCCTGAGGGGGGCGGGGGTCCGCAGTATTTT. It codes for CASSPEGGGGPQYF.

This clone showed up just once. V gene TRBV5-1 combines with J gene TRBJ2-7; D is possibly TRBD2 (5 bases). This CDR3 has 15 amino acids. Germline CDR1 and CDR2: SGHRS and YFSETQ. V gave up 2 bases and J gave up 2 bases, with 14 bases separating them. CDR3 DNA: TGCGCCAGCAGCTTCGACCCCGGGGTGACCTACGAGCAGTACTTC. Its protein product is CASSFDPGVTYEQYF.

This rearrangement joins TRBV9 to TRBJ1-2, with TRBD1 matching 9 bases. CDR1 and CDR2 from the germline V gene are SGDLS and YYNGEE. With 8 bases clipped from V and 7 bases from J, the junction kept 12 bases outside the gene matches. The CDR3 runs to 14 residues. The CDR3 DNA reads TGTGCCAGTGCTGCGGGACAGGGTGATTTTGGCTACACCTTC. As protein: CASAAGQGDFGYTF. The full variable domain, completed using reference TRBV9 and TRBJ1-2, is DSGVTQTPKHLITATGQRVTLRCSPRSGDLSVYWYQQSLDQGLQFLIQYYNGEERAKGNILERFSAQQFPDLHSELNLSSLELGDSALYFCASAAGQGDFGYTFGSGTRLTVV.

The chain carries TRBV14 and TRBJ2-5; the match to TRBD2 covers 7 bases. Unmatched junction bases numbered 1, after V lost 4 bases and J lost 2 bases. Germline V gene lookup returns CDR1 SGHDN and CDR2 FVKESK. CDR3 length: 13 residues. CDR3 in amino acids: CASSRGLQETQYF. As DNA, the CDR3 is TGTGCCAGCAGCCGGGGACTACAAGAGACCCAGTACTTC.

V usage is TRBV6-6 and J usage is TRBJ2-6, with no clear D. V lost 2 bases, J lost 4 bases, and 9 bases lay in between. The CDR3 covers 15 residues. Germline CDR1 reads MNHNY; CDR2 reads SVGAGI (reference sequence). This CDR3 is CASSYVGSGANVLTF. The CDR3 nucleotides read TGTGCCAGCAGTTACGTCGGTTCCGGGGCCAACGTCCTGACTTTC.

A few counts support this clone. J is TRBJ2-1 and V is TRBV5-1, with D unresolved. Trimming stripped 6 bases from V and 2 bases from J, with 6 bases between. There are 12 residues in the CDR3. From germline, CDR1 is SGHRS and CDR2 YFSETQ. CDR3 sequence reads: CASTQTYNEQFF. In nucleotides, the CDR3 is TGCGCCAGCACCCAGACCTACAATGAGCAGTTCTTC.

The CDR3 DNA follows: TGCGCCAGCAGCCGGGACAGCTCCACAGATACGCAGTATTTT. Protein product: CASSRDSSTDTQYF. This sequence joins TRBV5-1 and TRBJ2-3, with 7 bases fitting TRBD1. The V gene end was trimmed by 4 bases and the J gene end by 2 bases; junction bases not matched to a gene: 4. Germline V gene sequence: CDR1 SGHRS, CDR2 YFSETQ. This CDR3 comprises 14 residues. Together with reference TRBV5-1 and TRBJ2-3, the CDR3 gives the full variable domain: KAGVTQTPRYLIKTRGQQVTLSCSPISGHRSVSWYQQTPGQGLQFLFEYFSETQRNKGNFPGRFSGRQFSNSRSEMNVSTLELGDSALYLCASSRDSSTDTQYFGPGTRLTVL.

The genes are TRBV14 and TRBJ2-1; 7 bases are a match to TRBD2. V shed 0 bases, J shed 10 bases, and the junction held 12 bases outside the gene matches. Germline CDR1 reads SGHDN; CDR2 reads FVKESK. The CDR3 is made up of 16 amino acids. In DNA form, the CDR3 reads TGTGCCAGCAGCCAAGATTGGGGGGGAGAAATAGTGGAGCAGTTCTTC. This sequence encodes CASSQDWGGEIVEQFF.

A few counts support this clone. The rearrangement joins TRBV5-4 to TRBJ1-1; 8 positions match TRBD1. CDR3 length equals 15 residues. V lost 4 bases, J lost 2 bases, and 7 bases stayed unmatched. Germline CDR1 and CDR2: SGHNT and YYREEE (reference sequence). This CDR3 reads CASSAPGQGNTEAFF. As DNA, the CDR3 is TGTGCCAGCAGCGCCCCCGGACAGGGAAACACTGAAGCTTTCTTT.

The CDR3, as DNA: TGTGCCAGCAGTCCCCAGCGAGGTTCACCCCTCCACTTT. Translating gives CASSPQRGSPLHF. The chain recombines TRBV6-5 with TRBJ1-6; the D is unclear. This CDR3 is 13 amino acids long. The V end was cut by 5 bases, the J end by 9 bases, with 11 bases between. CDR1 is MNHEY and CDR2 is SVGAGI in the germline V gene.

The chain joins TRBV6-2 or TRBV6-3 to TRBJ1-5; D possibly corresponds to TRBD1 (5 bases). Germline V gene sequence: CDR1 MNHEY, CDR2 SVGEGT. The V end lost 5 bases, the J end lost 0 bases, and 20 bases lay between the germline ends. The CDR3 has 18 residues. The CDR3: CASSRGDFGWNSNQPQHF. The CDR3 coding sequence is TGTGCCAGCAGTCGTGGGGACTTCGGCTGGAATAGCAATCAGCCCCAGCATTTT.

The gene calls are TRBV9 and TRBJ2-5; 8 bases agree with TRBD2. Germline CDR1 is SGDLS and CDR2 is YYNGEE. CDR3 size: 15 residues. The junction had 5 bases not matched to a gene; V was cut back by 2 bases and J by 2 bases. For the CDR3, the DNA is TGTGCCAGCAGCGTTAGCGGGGTGGGTCAAGAGACCCAGTACTTC. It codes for CASSVSGVGQETQYF.

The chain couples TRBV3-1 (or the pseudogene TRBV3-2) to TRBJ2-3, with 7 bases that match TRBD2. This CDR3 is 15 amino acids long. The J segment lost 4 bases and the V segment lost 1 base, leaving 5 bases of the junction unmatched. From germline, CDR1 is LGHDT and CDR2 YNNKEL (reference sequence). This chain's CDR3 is CASSQALGRADTQYF. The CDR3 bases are TGTGCCAGCAGCCAAGCCCTAGGGAGGGCAGATACGCAGTATTTT.

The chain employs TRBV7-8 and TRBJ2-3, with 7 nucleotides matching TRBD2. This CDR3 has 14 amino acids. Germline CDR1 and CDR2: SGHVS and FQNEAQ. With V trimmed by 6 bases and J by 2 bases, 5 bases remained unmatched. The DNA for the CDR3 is TGTGCCAGCAGGCAAGCGGGATACACAGATACGCAGTATTTT. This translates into CASRQAGYTDTQYF.

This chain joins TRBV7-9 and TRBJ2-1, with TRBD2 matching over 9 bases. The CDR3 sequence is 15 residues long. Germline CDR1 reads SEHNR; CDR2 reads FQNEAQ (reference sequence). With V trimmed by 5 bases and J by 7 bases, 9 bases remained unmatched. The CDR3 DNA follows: TGTGCCAGCAGCAGGGGCGGGAGGGCAGGTAATGAGCAGTTCTTC. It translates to CASSRGGRAGNEQFF.

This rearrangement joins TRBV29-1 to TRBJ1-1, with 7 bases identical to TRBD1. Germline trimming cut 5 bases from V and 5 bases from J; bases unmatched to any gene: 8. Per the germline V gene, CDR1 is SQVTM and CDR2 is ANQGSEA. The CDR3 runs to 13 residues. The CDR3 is CSVSRGPETEAFF. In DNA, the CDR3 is TGCAGCGTTTCAAGGGGGCCGGAGACTGAAGCTTTCTTT.

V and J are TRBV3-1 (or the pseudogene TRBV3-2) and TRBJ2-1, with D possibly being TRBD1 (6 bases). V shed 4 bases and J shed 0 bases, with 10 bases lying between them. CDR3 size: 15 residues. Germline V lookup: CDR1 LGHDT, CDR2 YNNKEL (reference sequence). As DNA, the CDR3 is TGTGCCAGCAGCCGGACAGCAAGCTCCTACAATGAGCAGTTCTTC. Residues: CASSRTASSYNEQFF.

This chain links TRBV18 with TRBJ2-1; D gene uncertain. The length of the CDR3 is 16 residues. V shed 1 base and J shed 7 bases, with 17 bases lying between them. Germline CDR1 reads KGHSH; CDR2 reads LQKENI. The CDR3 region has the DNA TGTGCCAGCTCACCACTTGAGACTCCCCTCATAAATGAGCAGTTCTTC. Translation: CASSPLETPLINEQFF.

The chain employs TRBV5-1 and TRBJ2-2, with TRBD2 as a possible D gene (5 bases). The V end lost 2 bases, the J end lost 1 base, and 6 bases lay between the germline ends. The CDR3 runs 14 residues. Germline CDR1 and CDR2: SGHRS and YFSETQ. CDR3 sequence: CASSFEGNTGELFF. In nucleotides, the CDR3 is TGCGCCAGCAGCTTTGAGGGGAACACCGGGGAGCTGTTTTTT.

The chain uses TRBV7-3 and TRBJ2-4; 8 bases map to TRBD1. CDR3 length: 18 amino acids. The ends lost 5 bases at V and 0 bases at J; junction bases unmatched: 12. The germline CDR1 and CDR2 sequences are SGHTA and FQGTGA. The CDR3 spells CASSISPGQEIAKNIQYF. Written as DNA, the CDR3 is TGTGCCAGCAGCATCTCTCCGGGACAGGAGATAGCCAAAAACATTCAGTACTTC.